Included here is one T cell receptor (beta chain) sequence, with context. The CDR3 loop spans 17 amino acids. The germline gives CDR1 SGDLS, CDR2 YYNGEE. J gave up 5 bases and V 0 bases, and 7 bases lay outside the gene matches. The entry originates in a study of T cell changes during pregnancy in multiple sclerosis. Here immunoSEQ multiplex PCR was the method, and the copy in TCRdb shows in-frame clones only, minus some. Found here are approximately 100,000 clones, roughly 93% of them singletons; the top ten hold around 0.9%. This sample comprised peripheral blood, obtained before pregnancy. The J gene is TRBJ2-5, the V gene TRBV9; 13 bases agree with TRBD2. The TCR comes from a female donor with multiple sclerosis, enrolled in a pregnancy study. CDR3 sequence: CASSVGPGLAGSETQYF. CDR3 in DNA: TGTGCCAGCAGCGTAGGACCGGGACTAGCGGGATCGGAGACCCAGTACTTC.